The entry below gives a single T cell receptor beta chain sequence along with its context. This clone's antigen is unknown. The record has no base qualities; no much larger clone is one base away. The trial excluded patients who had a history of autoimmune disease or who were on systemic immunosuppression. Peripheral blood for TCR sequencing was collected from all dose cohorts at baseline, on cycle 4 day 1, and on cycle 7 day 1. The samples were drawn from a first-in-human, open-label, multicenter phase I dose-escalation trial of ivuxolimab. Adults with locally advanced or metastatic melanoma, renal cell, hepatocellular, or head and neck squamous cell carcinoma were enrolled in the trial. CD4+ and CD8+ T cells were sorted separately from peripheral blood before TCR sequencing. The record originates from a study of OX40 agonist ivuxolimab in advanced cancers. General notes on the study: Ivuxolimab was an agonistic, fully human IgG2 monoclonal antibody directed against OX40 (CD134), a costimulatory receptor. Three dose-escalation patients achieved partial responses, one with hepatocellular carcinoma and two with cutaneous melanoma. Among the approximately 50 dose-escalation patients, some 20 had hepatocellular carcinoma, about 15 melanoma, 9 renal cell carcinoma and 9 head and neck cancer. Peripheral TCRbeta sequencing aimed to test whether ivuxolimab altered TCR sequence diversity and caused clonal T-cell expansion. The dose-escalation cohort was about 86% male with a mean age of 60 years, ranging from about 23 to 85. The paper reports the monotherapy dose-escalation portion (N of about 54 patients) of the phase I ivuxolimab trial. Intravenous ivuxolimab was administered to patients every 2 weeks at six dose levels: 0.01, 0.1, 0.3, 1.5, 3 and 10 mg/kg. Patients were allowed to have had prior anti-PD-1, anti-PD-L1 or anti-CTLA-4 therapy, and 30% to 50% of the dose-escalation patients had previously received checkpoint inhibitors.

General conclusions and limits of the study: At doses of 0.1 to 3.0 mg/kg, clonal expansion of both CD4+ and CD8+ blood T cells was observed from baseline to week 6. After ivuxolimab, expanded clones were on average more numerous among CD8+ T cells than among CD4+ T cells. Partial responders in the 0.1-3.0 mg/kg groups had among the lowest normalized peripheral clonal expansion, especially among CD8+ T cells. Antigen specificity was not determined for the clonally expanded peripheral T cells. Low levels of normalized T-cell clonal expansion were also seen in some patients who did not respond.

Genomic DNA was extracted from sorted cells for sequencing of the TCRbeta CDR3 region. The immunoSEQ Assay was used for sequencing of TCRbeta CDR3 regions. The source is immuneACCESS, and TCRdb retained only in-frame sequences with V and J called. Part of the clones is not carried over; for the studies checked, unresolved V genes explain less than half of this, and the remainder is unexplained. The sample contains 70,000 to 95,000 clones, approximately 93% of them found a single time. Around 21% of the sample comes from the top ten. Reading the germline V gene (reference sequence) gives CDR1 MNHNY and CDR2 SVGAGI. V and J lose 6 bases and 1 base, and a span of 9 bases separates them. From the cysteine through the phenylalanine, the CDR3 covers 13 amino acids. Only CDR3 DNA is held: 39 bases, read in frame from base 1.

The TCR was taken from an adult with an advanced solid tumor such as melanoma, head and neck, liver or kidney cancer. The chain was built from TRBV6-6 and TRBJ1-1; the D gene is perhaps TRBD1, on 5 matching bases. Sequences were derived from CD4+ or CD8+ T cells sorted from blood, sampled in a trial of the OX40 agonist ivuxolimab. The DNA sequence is TGTGCCAGCAGATTGGGGGAGAACACTGAAGCTTTCTTT. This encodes CASRLGENTEAFF.